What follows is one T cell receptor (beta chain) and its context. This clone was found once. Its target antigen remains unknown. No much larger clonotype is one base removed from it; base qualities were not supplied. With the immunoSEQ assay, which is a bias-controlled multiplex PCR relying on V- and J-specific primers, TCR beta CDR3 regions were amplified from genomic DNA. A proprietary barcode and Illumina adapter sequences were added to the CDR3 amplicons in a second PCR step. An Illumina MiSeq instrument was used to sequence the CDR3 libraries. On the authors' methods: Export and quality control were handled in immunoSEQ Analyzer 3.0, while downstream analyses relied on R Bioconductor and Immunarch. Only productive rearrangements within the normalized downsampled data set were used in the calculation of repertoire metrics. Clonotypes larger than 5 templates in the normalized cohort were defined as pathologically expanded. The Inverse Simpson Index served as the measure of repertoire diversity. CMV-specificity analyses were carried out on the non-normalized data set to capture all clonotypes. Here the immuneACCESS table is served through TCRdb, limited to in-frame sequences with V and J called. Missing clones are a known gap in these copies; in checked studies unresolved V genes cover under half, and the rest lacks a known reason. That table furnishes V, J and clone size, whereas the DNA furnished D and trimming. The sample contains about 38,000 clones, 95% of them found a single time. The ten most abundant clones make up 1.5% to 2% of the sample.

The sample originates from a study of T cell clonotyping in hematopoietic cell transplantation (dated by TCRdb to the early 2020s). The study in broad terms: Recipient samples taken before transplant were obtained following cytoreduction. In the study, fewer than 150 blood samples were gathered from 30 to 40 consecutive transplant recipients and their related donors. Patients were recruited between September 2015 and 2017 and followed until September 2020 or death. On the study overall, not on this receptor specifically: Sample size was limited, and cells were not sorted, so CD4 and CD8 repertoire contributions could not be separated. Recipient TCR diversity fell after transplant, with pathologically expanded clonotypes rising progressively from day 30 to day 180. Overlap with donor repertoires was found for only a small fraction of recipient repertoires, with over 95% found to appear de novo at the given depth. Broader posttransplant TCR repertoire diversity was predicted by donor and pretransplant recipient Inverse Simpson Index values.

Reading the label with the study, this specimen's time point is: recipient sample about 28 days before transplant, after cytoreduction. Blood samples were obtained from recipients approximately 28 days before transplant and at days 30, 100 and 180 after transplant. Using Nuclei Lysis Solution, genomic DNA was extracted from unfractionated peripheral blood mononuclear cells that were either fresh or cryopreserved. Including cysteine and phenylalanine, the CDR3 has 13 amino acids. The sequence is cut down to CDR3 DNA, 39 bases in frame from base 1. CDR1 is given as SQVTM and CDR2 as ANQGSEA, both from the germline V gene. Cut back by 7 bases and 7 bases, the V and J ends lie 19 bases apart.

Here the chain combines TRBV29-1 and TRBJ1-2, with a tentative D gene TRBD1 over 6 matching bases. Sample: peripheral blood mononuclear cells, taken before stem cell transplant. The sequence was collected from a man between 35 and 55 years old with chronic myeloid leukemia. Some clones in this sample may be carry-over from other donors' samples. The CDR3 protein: CSAPGGRGGGYTF. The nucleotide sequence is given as TGCAGCGCTCCGGGGGGCAGGGGCGGTGGCTACACCTTC.